This T cell receptor beta chain was profiled in a study of early T cells in non-severe SARS-CoV-2 infection. Looking at the study overall: Sequenced bulk RNA came from whole blood that was unsorted, and chains were unpaired.

The CDR3 is made up of 16 amino acids. The ends were cut back, 1 base at V and 5 bases at J, with 18 bases in the middle. Germline CDR1 and CDR2: KGHSH and LQKENI. At least ten counts were recorded for this clonotype. Its matching antigen is unknown. Findings and caveats of the study: The study's VDJdb matching favored anti-spike CD8 responses and missed private and CD4 specificities.

Unique molecular identifier tags were affixed to discrete cDNA molecules. TCRdb processed the 5' RACE reads anew with MiXCR; each CDR3 protein has one entry. The table shows almost 30,000 distinct CDR3 sequences, with about 6.1% occurring only once. This chain uses TRBV18 with TRBJ2-7; possible D gene TRBD2, 5 bases. The sequenced sample consisted of whole blood. This clonotype was sampled from an adult who was a healthcare worker with PCR-confirmed SARS-CoV-2 infection or an uninfected control (not recorded which). The CDR3 DNA sequence: TGTGCCAGCTCACCACTTTGGCGTGCCGGGGTACACGAGCAGTACTTC. Translated: CASSPLWRAGVHEQYF.